The present T cell receptor beta chain was sequenced within a study of pediatric ulcerative colitis. Whole-study findings and limits: Two patients' blood samples yielded substantially fewer templates. In rectum, acute severe colitis had expanded clones and less diversity. Some T cells in rectal biopsies may come from blood, especially with overt colitis. This repertoire reflects total lymphocytes rather than subpopulations like regulatory T cells.

Some clones are missing from TCRdb's copy, which holds only in-frame ones; the method was immunoSEQ multiplex PCR. The repertoire has 30,000 or so clones, 81% of them found once; the top ten carry about 1.1%. This clone was seen a single time. Its target is unknown. During colonoscopy, one to two rectal pinch biopsies were collected. This CDR3 region has 13 residues. Germline values: CDR1 SGHNT, CDR2 YYREEE (reference sequence). V lost 5 bases, J lost 1 base, and 9 bases lay in between. Source material: gut tissue. The receptor was derived from a boy aged 5-17 years with mild ulcerative colitis. The V gene is TRBV5-4, the J gene TRBJ1-2; TRBD1 might be the D (5 bases). CDR3 amino acids: CASRRDSNYGYTF. In DNA form, the CDR3 reads TGTGCCAGCAGAAGAGACAGTAACTATGGCTACACCTTC.